Following are 15 T cell receptor beta chains from one sample sequenced in a study of monozygotic twins with inflammatory bowel disease. TCRdb reprocessed the 5' RACE reads and reports one entry per CDR3 protein, with no DNA. This repertoire includes around 220,000 distinct CDR3 sequences. Source material: blood. The receptor source for this set is a human donor with ulcerative colitis or Crohn's disease, or a healthy co-twin of an affected twin (not recorded which).

J is TRBJ2-7 and V is TRBV9; absent DNA, TCRdb's TRBD1 call cannot be checked. The V gene's germline CDR1 is SGDLS and CDR2 YYNGEE. This CDR3 has 16 amino acids. This chain's CDR3 is CASSVEPGPVPYEQYF.

The genes are TRBV7-2 and TRBJ2-5; TCRdb's D call of TRBD2 is untestable without DNA. Germline CDR1 is SGHTA and CDR2 is FQGNSA. The CDR3 covers 15 residues. CDR3: CATRTSGSVRETQYF.

The chain joins TRBV12-5 to TRBJ2-1. The CDR3 totals 11 residues. From germline, CDR1 is LGHNT and CDR2 FRNRAP. The CDR3 spells CASGLGNEQFF. Based on the CDR3 plus reference TRBV12-5 and TRBJ2-1, the full variable domain is DARVTQTPRHKVTEMGQEVTMRCQPILGHNTVFWYRQTMMQGLELLAYFRNRAPLDDSGMPKDRFSAEMPDATLATLKIQPSEPRDSAVYFCASGLGNEQFFGPGTRLTVL.

The V call is TRBV30, the J call TRBJ2-1. Germline loops: CDR1 GTSNPN, CDR2 SVGIG (reference sequence). This CDR3 region has 15 residues. The CDR3 reads CAWSIDLSSYNEQFF.

V usage is TRBV30 and J usage is TRBJ1-1; TCRdb's D gene call, TRBD1, goes unchecked for lack of DNA. The CDR3 sequence is 12 residues long. The germline V gene encodes CDR1 GTSNPN and CDR2 SVGIG (reference sequence). This chain's CDR3 is CAWGRARTEAFF.

J is TRBJ1-2 and V is TRBV2; the TRBD1 assignment by TCRdb is unverifiable without DNA. The CDR3 runs 13 residues. CDR1 SNHLY and CDR2 FYNNEI come from the germline V gene. CDR3 sequence: CASTLDRASGYTF.

J is TRBJ2-7 and V is TRBV12-3 or TRBV12-4; TCRdb outputs TRBD1, but without DNA this stays unchecked. This CDR3 is 12 amino acids long. The CDR3 sequence: CASSFGTDEQYF.

The chain recombines TRBV5-4 with TRBJ2-3; there is no DNA to check the TCRdb D call of TRBD2. The CDR3 length is 17 residues. Germline V lookup: CDR1 SGHNT, CDR2 YYREEE (reference sequence). This CDR3 reads CASTGASGGLSTDTQYF.

This chain links TRBV2 with TRBJ1-5; without DNA, the TCRdb call of TRBD1 cannot be checked. This CDR3 contains 18 residues. CDR1 and CDR2 (germline): SNHLY, FYNNEI. The CDR3 spells CASSWDPREGYSNQPQHF.

The chain employs TRBV7-2 and TRBJ2-3; the TCRdb D gene call, TRBD1, has no DNA to confirm it. This CDR3 spans 15 amino acids. Germline CDR1 is SGHTA and CDR2 is FQGNSA. CDR3 sequence reads: CASSSTGASTDTQYF.

The rearrangement links TRBV7-9 to TRBJ1-1; TCRdb gives TRBD1 as the D gene, but with no DNA this cannot be confirmed. This CDR3 region has 14 residues. Germline V CDR1 and CDR2: SEHNR, FQNEAQ (reference sequence). CDR3 amino acids: CASSQQGANTEAFF. The complete variable domain, with remaining parts taken from reference TRBV7-9 and TRBJ1-1, reads DTGVSQNPRHKITKRGQNVTFRCDPISEHNRLYWYRQTLGQGPEFLTYFQNEAQLEKSRLLSDRFSAERPKGSFSTLEIQRTEQGDSAMYLCASSQQGANTEAFFGQGTRLTVV.

The V call is TRBV7-9, the J call TRBJ2-2. The V gene's germline CDR1 is SEHNR and CDR2 FQNEAQ (reference sequence). CDR3 length: 15 residues. The CDR3 here is CASSLGPSNTGELFF.

The chain joins TRBV7-6 to TRBJ2-2. The CDR3 totals 15 residues. Germline V lookup: CDR1 SGHVS, CDR2 FNYEAQ. The CDR3 sequence is CASSSNTMNTGELFF.

The gene calls are TRBV19 and TRBJ2-3; TCRdb designates TRBD2, a call that cannot be tested without DNA. Germline V gene sequence: CDR1 LNHDA, CDR2 SQIVND (reference sequence). The CDR3 is 19 amino acids. CDR3 sequence reads: CASSSRTSGRARGTDTQYF.

The chain joins TRBV28 to TRBJ1-2. In germline, CDR1 is MDHEN, CDR2 SYDVKM. This CDR3 contains 11 residues. The CDR3 sequence is CASSWTLGYTF.